A single sample is the source of the 32 T cell receptor beta chains below, sequenced in a study of blood T cell repertoires in COVID-19. Clones were sequenced by immunoSEQ multiplex PCR, and TCRdb holds only the in-frame ones, with some missing. The sample yields 200,000 to 300,000 clones, approximately 90% seen once. Material for sequencing was peripheral blood. These receptors were taken from a woman aged 40 to 50 with acute or convalescent COVID-19.

The rearrangement links TRBV18 to TRBJ1-6, with 7 bases identical to TRBD1. The ends lost 6 bases at V and 5 bases at J; junction bases unmatched: 4. The CDR3 is made up of 14 amino acids. Germline V gene data show CDR1 as KGHSH and CDR2 as LQKENI. CDR3 nucleotides: TGTGCCAGCTCTCTCGACAGGGATAATTCACCCCTCCACTTT. It translates to CASSLDRDNSPLHF.

The chain carries TRBV27 and TRBJ2-3; D unresolved. Between the trimmed V and J ends, which lost 2 bases and 3 bases, there was a span of 6 bases. The CDR3 is 13 residues long. The germline V gene encodes CDR1 MNHEY and CDR2 SMNVEV (reference sequence). The CDR3 DNA sequence: TGTGCCAGCAGTTTAGTTTCGACAGATACGCAGTATTTT. Amino acids: CASSLVSTDTQYF.

The CDR3 bases are TGTGCCAGCAGCATCCCAAGCGGGGATAGCACAGATACGCAGTATTTT. It specifies CASSIPSGDSTDTQYF. V is TRBV5-4 and J is TRBJ2-3; 7 bases match TRBD2. CDR3 length: 16 residues. V lost 4 bases to trimming and J lost 0 bases; unmatched junction nucleotides: 8. The germline gives CDR1 SGHNT, CDR2 YYREEE (reference sequence). The whole variable domain, remainder taken from reference TRBV5-4 and TRBJ2-3, is ETGVTQSPTHLIKTRGQQVTLRCSSQSGHNTVSWYQQALGQGPQFIFQYYREEENGRGNFPPRFSGLQFPNYSSELNVNALELDDSALYLCASSIPSGDSTDTQYFGPGTRLTVL.

J is TRBJ1-2 and V is TRBV14; no firm D call. Germline V gene sequence: CDR1 SGHDN, CDR2 FVKESK. This CDR3 is 15 amino acids long. V shed 5 bases and J shed 4 bases, with 17 bases lying between them. Written as DNA, the CDR3 is TGTGCCAGCAGCTCTTTCAGAGGGTCACGCTATGGCTACACCTTC. This translates into CASSSFRGSRYGYTF. The whole variable domain, filled in from reference TRBV14 and TRBJ1-2, reads EAGVTQFPSHSVIEKGQTVTLRCDPISGHDNLYWYRRVMGKEIKFLLHFVKESKQDESGMPNNRFLAERTGGTYSTLKVQPAELEDSGVYFCASSSFRGSRYGYTFGSGTRLTVV.

The chain is built from TRBV2 and TRBJ1-3; D gene unclear. The germline CDR1 and CDR2 sequences are SNHLY and FYNNEI. The V end lost 4 bases, the J end lost 6 bases, and 16 bases lay between the germline ends. The CDR3 is 15 residues long. CDR3 sequence (DNA): TGTGCCAGCAGTGCTCAGGTATTTTACGAAAACACCATATATTTT. Translation: CASSAQVFYENTIYF.

This chain connects TRBV29-1 to TRBJ2-5, with 10 bases lining up with TRBD1. The CDR3 length is 13 residues. Germline V CDR1 and CDR2: SQVTM, ANQGSEA. V lost 2 bases, J lost 4 bases, and 1 base stayed unmatched. The CDR3 DNA sequence: TGCAGCGTTGAAAGGGACAGGGGAGAGACCCAGTACTTC. Its protein is CSVERDRGETQYF.

This clone was observed a few times. This chain connects TRBV5-1 to TRBJ1-2; 8 nucleotides agree with TRBD1. With V trimmed by 6 bases and J by 3 bases, 7 bases remained unmatched. This CDR3 is built from 14 residues. The germline V gene has CDR1 SGHRS and CDR2 YFSETQ. CDR3 DNA: TGCGCCAGCACCGCGGACAGGGCCGACTATGGCTACACCTTC. Protein product: CASTADRADYGYTF.

The V and J genes are TRBV5-1 and TRBJ1-2, with TRBD1 identical over 7 bases. Germline CDR1 SGHRS, CDR2 YFSETQ. The CDR3 consists of 14 residues. V was clipped by 4 bases and J by 2 bases; unmatched bases: 5. CDR3 loop: CASSHSDRNYGYTF. DNA for the CDR3: TGCGCCAGCAGCCACTCGGACAGGAACTATGGCTACACCTTC.

The chain couples TRBV19 to TRBJ1-1; D is unresolved. Germline loops: CDR1 LNHDA, CDR2 SQIVND (reference sequence). Deletions cut 3 bases from V and 6 bases from J, with 11 bases between. The CDR3 has 13 amino acids. CDR3 DNA: TGTGCCAGTAGTATTGGGCAAATGCCTGAAGCTTTCTTT. Its protein product is CASSIGQMPEAFF. The whole variable domain, remainder taken from reference TRBV19 and TRBJ1-1, is DGGITQSPKYLFRKEGQNVTLSCEQNLNHDAMYWYRQDPGQGLRLIYYSQIVNDFQKGDIAEGYSVSREKKESFPLTVTSAQKNPTAFYLCASSIGQMPEAFFGQGTRLTVV.

The chain employs TRBV5-1 and TRBJ2-3; the match to TRBD1 covers 8 bases. The CDR3 length is 15 residues. V lost 4 bases, J lost 4 bases, and 8 bases stayed unmatched. Germline V gene lookup returns CDR1 SGHRS and CDR2 YFSETQ. Here the CDR3 DNA reads TGCGCCAGCAGCCGACAGGGGATGAGTGCAGATACGCAGTATTTT. This sequence encodes CASSRQGMSADTQYF.

In its sample, this clone was seen once. CDR3 protein: CASTSGGSNYGYTF. For the CDR3, the DNA is TGCGCCAGCACATCGGGGGGTTCTAACTATGGCTACACCTTC. V is TRBV5-1 and J is TRBJ1-2, with D perhaps matching TRBD1 (5 bases). This CDR3 is 14 amino acids long. V lost 6 bases and J 0 bases, leaving 12 bases between the germline ends. In germline, CDR1 is SGHRS, CDR2 YFSETQ.

V usage is TRBV19 and J usage is TRBJ2-3; D is perhaps TRBD1 (6 bases). V was cut by 3 bases and J by 7 bases, with 17 bases left in between. There are 15 residues in the CDR3. Germline CDR1 LNHDA, CDR2 SQIVND (reference sequence). The CDR3 loop is CASSIGGGTLHTQYF. CDR3 nucleotide sequence: TGTGCCAGTAGTATCGGTGGGGGCACACTTCATACGCAGTATTTT.

The V gene is TRBV6-4, the J gene TRBJ1-4; TRBD1 agrees at 9 bases. This CDR3 has 16 amino acids. With 7 bases clipped from V and 12 bases from J, the junction kept 18 bases outside the gene matches. From germline, CDR1 is MRHNA and CDR2 SNTAGT. DNA for the CDR3: TGTGCCAGCAACCCCCCCGGGGACAGGGCCTGTGGGGAACTGTTTTTT. Its translation is CASNPPGDRACGELFF.

The chain employs TRBV19 and TRBJ2-3, with 8 bases aligning to TRBD2. The CDR3 extends over 16 amino acids. The germline gives CDR1 LNHDA, CDR2 SQIVND (reference sequence). V dropped 0 bases and J dropped 1; count of bases not matched to a gene: 3. CDR3 coding DNA: TGTGCCAGTAGTATAGATCAAGCGGGGGGCACAGATACGCAGTATTTT. It specifies CASSIDQAGGTDTQYF.

This sequence joins TRBV19 and TRBJ2-7; perhaps TRBD1 as D (6 bases). The CDR3 is 14 amino acids. V was pared by 7 bases and J by 0 bases, with 13 bases between. CDR1 LNHDA and CDR2 SQIVND come from the germline V gene (reference sequence). The CDR3 coding sequence is TGTGCCAGTAAGAGTCAGGGGAGCTCCTACGAGCAGTACGTC. Protein sequence: CASKSQGSSYEQYV.

This clone is a singleton in its sample. The chain uses TRBV6-5 and TRBJ1-1; D remains unclear. V was clipped by 6 bases and J by 2 bases, with 7 bases between them. Germline V gives CDR1 MNHEY, CDR2 SVGAGI. The CDR3 is 12 amino acids. The CDR3 sequence is CASSRQNTEAFF. In nucleotides, the CDR3 is TGTGCCAGCAGCCGACAAAACACTGAAGCTTTCTTT.

This chain's CDR3 is CASSLSGDGGYTF. CDR3 nucleotide sequence: TGTGCCAGCAGTTTGTCAGGGGATGGTGGCTACACCTTC. V usage is TRBV12-3 or TRBV12-4 and J usage is TRBJ1-2; a possible D gene is TRBD1 (6 bases). Trimming left V 3 bases short and J 7 bases short, with 12 bases between. The CDR3 has 13 amino acids.

This chain joins TRBV10-2 and TRBJ1-1; 10 bases are shared with TRBD1. V shed 8 bases, J shed 4 bases, and the junction held 4 bases outside the gene matches. Germline V gives CDR1 WSHSY, CDR2 SAAADI. This CDR3 comprises 13 residues. The DNA for the CDR3 is TGCGCCAGCCAAGGGACAGGGGCCACTGAAGCTTTCTTT. Translation: CASQGTGATEAFF.

V and J are TRBV2 and TRBJ2-2; TRBD1 aligns across 7 bases. This CDR3 comprises 14 residues. CDR1 is SNHLY, CDR2 FYNNEI, per germline. After removal of 5 bases from V and 4 bases from J, the junction contained 4 bases not matched to a gene. This chain's CDR3 is CASSQDRTTGELFF. CDR3 sequence (DNA): TGTGCCAGCAGTCAGGACAGGACCACCGGGGAGCTGTTTTTT.

This sequence joins TRBV2 and TRBJ1-1; possibly TRBD1 for D (6 bases). Germline V CDR1 and CDR2: SNHLY, FYNNEI. V gave up 7 bases and J gave up 4 bases, with 13 bases separating them. The CDR3 consists of 13 residues. CDR3 region: CASTRQVGTEAFF. The CDR3 DNA is TGTGCCAGCACCCGACAGGTGGGCACTGAAGCTTTCTTT.

The rearrangement uses TRBV2 and TRBJ2-5; 8 nucleotides align to TRBD1. Germline loops: CDR1 SNHLY, CDR2 FYNNEI. V lost 6 bases, J lost 4 bases, and 4 bases stayed unmatched. The CDR3 loop spans 13 amino acids. DNA for the CDR3: TGTGCCAGCAGGCCCGGGACAGGAGAGACCCAGTACTTC. It translates to CASRPGTGETQYF.

This chain links TRBV11-3 with TRBJ2-2; D gene uncertain. V shed 4 bases and J shed 7 bases, with 10 bases lying between them. Germline V gene sequence: CDR1 SGHNT, CDR2 YENEEA. CDR3 length: 13 residues. The DNA for the CDR3 is TGTGCCAGCAGCTCGCTCCCGGGCGGGGAGCTGTTTTTT. Amino acid sequence: CASSSLPGGELFF. Full variable domain (missing parts from reference TRBV11-3 and TRBJ2-2): EAGVVQSPRYKIIEKKQPVAFWCNPISGHNTLYWYLQNLGQGPELLIRYENEEAVDDSQLPKDRFSAERLKGVDSTLKIQPAELGDSAVYLCASSSLPGGELFFGEGSRLTVL.

The rearrangement joins TRBV11-2 to TRBJ2-1, with TRBD1 matching 8 bases. The V and J ends lost 2 bases and 6 bases, in that order; junction bases with no gene match: 3. Germline loops: CDR1 SGHAT, CDR2 FQNNGV. The CDR3 runs 14 residues. The CDR3 DNA follows: TGTGCCAGCAGCTTATGGGACAGGTCCAATGAGCAGTTCTTC. Protein sequence: CASSLWDRSNEQFF.

The chain couples TRBV10-3 to TRBJ1-2; D remains ambiguous. Trimming removed 0 bases at V and 4 bases at J, with 18 bases between. This CDR3 spans 17 amino acids. CDR1 and CDR2 from the germline V gene are ENHRY and SYGVKD. In DNA, the CDR3 is TGTGCCATCAGTGAGTCCGCTGGAGGACTACTTCGCTATGGCTACACCTTC. It translates to CAISESAGGLLRYGYTF.

This clone has only one observation. The chain is built from TRBV19 and TRBJ1-6; TRBD1 matches at 8 bases. Trimming took 5 bases from V and 13 from J; bases not matched to a gene: 16. Germline lookup yields CDR1 LNHDA and CDR2 SQIVND (reference sequence). This CDR3 has 16 amino acids. The CDR3 loop is CASSPKAGTGFSPLHF. In DNA form, the CDR3 reads TGTGCCAGTAGTCCGAAAGCCGGGACAGGCTTTTCCCCCCTCCACTTT.

The chain joins TRBV5-1 to TRBJ1-4, with TRBD1 identical over 8 bases. CDR3 size: 17 residues. Per germline, CDR1 SGHRS and CDR2 YFSETQ. The trim removed 2 bases at V and 3 bases at J, leaving 9 bases unmatched. The CDR3 sequence: CASSLWTGLRANEKLFF. The CDR3 DNA is TGCGCCAGCAGCTTATGGACAGGGCTGAGGGCTAATGAAAAACTGTTTTTT.

This chain links TRBV7-9 with TRBJ1-2; 7 bases match TRBD1. This CDR3 is built from 15 residues. Trimming took 0 bases from V and 6 from J; bases not matched to a gene: 7. CDR1 and CDR2 (germline): SEHNR, FQNEAQ (reference sequence). CDR3 nucleotides: TGTGCCAGCAGCTTAGCAGGACAGGCCCTCAATGGCTACACCTTC. Residues: CASSLAGQALNGYTF.

This clone was recorded only once. The rearrangement uses TRBV10-3 and TRBJ1-3, with TRBD1 identical over 7 bases. The V and J ends lost 7 bases and 0 bases, in that order; junction bases with no gene match: 6. Germline V CDR1 and CDR2: ENHRY, SYGVKD. There are 15 residues in the CDR3. CDR3 protein: CAITSRTGSGNTIYF. CDR3 coding DNA: TGTGCCATCACCTCTCGGACAGGCTCTGGAAACACCATATATTTT.

V and J are TRBV15 and TRBJ1-1; D unresolved. Trimming removed 1 base at V and 6 bases at J, with 9 bases between. The CDR3 is 13 amino acids. Germline V gene data show CDR1 as LNHNV and CDR2 as YYDKDF (reference sequence). For the CDR3, the DNA is TGTGCCACCAGCAGAGTGCGGATAGCTGAAGCTTTCTTT. It specifies CATSRVRIAEAFF.

The CDR3 DNA reads as TGTGCCAGCAGTTCGGGGGGTGAAGCTTTCTTT. Amino acids: CASSSGGEAFF. V gene TRBV3-1 (or the pseudogene TRBV3-2) combines with J gene TRBJ1-1; the D gene is possibly TRBD1 (5 bases). V lost 6 bases to trimming and J lost 7 bases, with 9 bases between them. This CDR3 contains 11 residues. From germline, CDR1 is LGHDT and CDR2 YNNKEL (reference sequence).

CDR3: CASSRSGTGVSGGTDTQYF. CDR3 DNA: TGTGCCAGCAGCCGGTCCGGGACAGGGGTTTCCGGTGGCACAGATACGCAGTATTTT. V is TRBV3-1 (or the pseudogene TRBV3-2) and J is TRBJ2-3, with 10 bases identical to TRBD1. The CDR3 covers 19 residues. J gave up 1 base and V 4 bases, and 14 bases lay outside the gene matches. CDR1 is LGHDT and CDR2 is YNNKEL in the germline V gene (reference sequence).

The chain has TRBV4-1 and TRBJ1-3, with D maybe TRBD1 (6 bases). V was cut by 3 bases and J by 0 bases, with 12 bases left in between. Germline lookup yields CDR1 MGHRA and CDR2 YSYEKL. The CDR3 extends over 16 amino acids. The chain's CDR3 is CASSHDRTASGNTIYF. CDR3 nucleotides: TGCGCCAGCAGCCATGACCGGACAGCCTCTGGAAACACCATATATTTT.